This TCR beta chain was observed in a study of blood T cell repertoires in COVID-19. About the research overall: COVID-19 samples collected from the United States, Italy and Spain covered acute and convalescent phases.

Profiling relied on immunoSEQ multiplex PCR, and the TCRdb table lists in-frame clones only, not all of them. The sample includes about 140,000 clones, roughly 75% of them seen just once. The sequence was obtained from a woman between 50 and 59 years old who had recovered from COVID-19. Sequenced input: PBMCs or T cells enriched from blood (not recorded which).

This chain's CDR3 is CASSSRFTDTQYF. As DNA, the CDR3 is TGTGCCAGCAGTTCACGGTTCACAGATACGCAGTATTTT. The rearrangement joins TRBV12-3 or TRBV12-4 to TRBJ2-3; D is uncertain. V was shortened by 4 bases and J by 2 bases, with 7 bases between the two germline ends. This CDR3 has 13 residues.